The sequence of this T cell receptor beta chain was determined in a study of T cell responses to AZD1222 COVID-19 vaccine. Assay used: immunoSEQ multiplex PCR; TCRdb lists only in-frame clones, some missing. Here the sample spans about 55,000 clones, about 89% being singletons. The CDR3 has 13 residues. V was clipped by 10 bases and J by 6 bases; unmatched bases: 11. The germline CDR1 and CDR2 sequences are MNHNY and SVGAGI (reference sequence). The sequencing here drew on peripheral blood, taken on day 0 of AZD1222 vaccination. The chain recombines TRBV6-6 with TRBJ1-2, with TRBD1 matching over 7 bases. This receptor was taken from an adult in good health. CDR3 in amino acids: CATSTGRWDGYTF. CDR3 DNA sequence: TGTGCCACGTCGACAGGGCGGTGGGATGGCTACACCTTC.